The 21 T cell receptor beta chains presented below share a single source sample, sequenced in a study of blood T cell repertoires in COVID-19. Produced via immunoSEQ multiplex PCR; TCRdb's table is partial and in-frame only. In the table there are over 95,000 clones, around 83% of which are singletons. The source material was peripheral blood. The source of these receptors is a woman aged 55 to 70 with COVID-19, enrolled during active disease.

This chain joins TRBV19 and TRBJ2-1, with 7 bases fitting TRBD2. V gave up 7 bases and J gave up 7 bases; unmatched junction bases: 10. Germline CDR1 reads LNHDA; CDR2 reads SQIVND (reference sequence). The CDR3 sequence is 14 residues long. As DNA, the CDR3 is TGTGCCAGTACGCTCCGGGTCGGGGGGAATGAGCAGTTCTTC. It translates to CASTLRVGGNEQFF.

This chain links TRBV9 with TRBJ1-4; the match to TRBD1 covers 9 bases. The CDR3 has 15 residues. Per the germline V gene, CDR1 is SGDLS and CDR2 is YYNGEE. Germline trimming cut 3 bases from V and 8 bases from J; bases unmatched to any gene: 8. The CDR3 DNA follows: TGTGCCAGCAGCGGACGACAGGGGGTTCAAGAAAAACTGTTTTTT. Its translation is CASSGRQGVQEKLFF. The whole variable domain, filled in from reference TRBV9 and TRBJ1-4, reads DSGVTQTPKHLITATGQRVTLRCSPRSGDLSVYWYQQSLDQGLQFLIQYYNGEERAKGNILERFSAQQFPDLHSELNLSSLELGDSALYFCASSGRQGVQEKLFFGSGTQLSVL.

The V gene is TRBV18, the J gene TRBJ1-4; 9 bases are shared with TRBD1. This CDR3 is 15 amino acids long. From germline, CDR1 is KGHSH and CDR2 LQKENI. Trimming cost V 6 bases and J 5 bases; bases outside gene matches: 7. The CDR3 DNA follows: TGTGCCAGCTCTTTATCCGACAGGGGGAATGAAAAACTGTTTTTT. Translation gives CASSLSDRGNEKLFF.

This clone was counted a single time. V usage is TRBV4-1 and J usage is TRBJ1-3, with D possibly being TRBD1 (6 bases). V was shortened by 2 bases and J by 4 bases, with 9 bases between the two germline ends. The length of the CDR3 is 14 residues. Germline-derived CDR1 and CDR2 are MGHRA and YSYEKL. This chain's CDR3 is CASSQNRAGNTIYF. The CDR3 coding sequence is TGCGCCAGCAGCCAAAACAGGGCCGGAAACACCATATATTTT.

This chain links TRBV5-4 with TRBJ1-1, with D perhaps TRBD1 (6 bases). The CDR3 length is 14 residues. Looked up from germline, CDR1 is SGHNT and CDR2 is YYREEE (reference sequence). V lost 4 bases and J lost 2, with 12 bases in between. The DNA of the CDR3 is TGTGCCAGCAGCAAGACAGGTGATAACACTGAAGCTTTCTTT. Protein: CASSKTGDNTEAFF. Full variable domain (rest looked up from reference TRBV5-4 and TRBJ1-1): ETGVTQSPTHLIKTRGQQVTLRCSSQSGHNTVSWYQQALGQGPQFIFQYYREEENGRGNFPPRFSGLQFPNYSSELNVNALELDDSALYLCASSKTGDNTEAFFGQGTRLTVV.

The chain is built from TRBV6-5 and TRBJ1-1; D is possibly TRBD1 (6 bases). The CDR3 runs to 13 residues. Germline V gene lookup returns CDR1 MNHEY and CDR2 SVGAGI. Trimming pared 6 bases from V and 5 bases from J, leaving 13 bases between. In nucleotides, the CDR3 is TGTGCCAGCAGATTCGGACAGCAAACTGAAGCTTTCTTT. Its protein is CASRFGQQTEAFF.

Only one count was recorded for this clone. The chain recombines TRBV24-1 with TRBJ2-1; 8 bases align to TRBD1. J was trimmed by 6 bases and V by 5 bases; bases with no gene match: 5. Germline V gene sequence: CDR1 KGHDR, CDR2 SFDVKD. The CDR3 covers 14 residues. CDR3 nucleotide sequence: TGTGCCACCAGTGCACAGGGGGTGGTCAATGAGCAGTTCTTC. This sequence encodes CATSAQGVVNEQFF.

This clone was recorded a few times. The chain links TRBV4-2 to TRBJ1-2; D is unclear. V dropped 0 bases and J dropped 10 bases, with 12 bases sitting between them. The CDR3 runs 13 residues. Per the germline V gene, CDR1 is LGHNA and CDR2 is YNFKEQ. The CDR3 is CASSQDSALYYTF. The CDR3 DNA is TGTGCCAGCAGCCAAGATTCAGCGCTCTACTACACCTTC.

The chain is built from TRBV7-8 and TRBJ2-7, with 8 positions matching TRBD1. Unmatched junction bases numbered 13, after V lost 5 bases and J lost 7 bases. This CDR3 has 15 amino acids. The germline V gene has CDR1 SGHVS and CDR2 FQNEAQ. CDR3 protein: CASSTQGADRWEQYF. The CDR3 DNA sequence: TGTGCCAGCAGCACGCAGGGGGCTGATCGGTGGGAGCAGTACTTC.

This sequence joins TRBV3-1 (or the pseudogene TRBV3-2) and TRBJ2-1; D possibly corresponds to TRBD1 (6 bases). V lost 0 bases to trimming and J lost 2 bases, with 11 bases between them. Germline assignment: CDR1 LGHDT and CDR2 YNNKEL (reference sequence). This CDR3 contains 16 residues. CDR3 sequence (DNA): TGTGCCAGCAGCCAAGATCCACAGGGCCCCTACAATGAGCAGTTCTTC. It yields the protein CASSQDPQGPYNEQFF.

V is TRBV7-9 and J is TRBJ1-6, with TRBD1 as a possible D gene (6 bases). Trimming shortened V by 1 base and J by 7 bases, and 14 bases separated the two germline ends. Germline V gene lookup returns CDR1 SEHNR and CDR2 FQNEAQ (reference sequence). The CDR3 has 16 residues. CDR3 coding DNA: TGTGCCAGCAGCTTAGTGAGGGGGGGATGGAATTCACCCCTCCACTTT. Its protein product is CASSLVRGGWNSPLHF.

The rearrangement links TRBV2 to TRBJ1-6; 8 bases fit TRBD1. V dropped 4 bases and J dropped 15; count of bases not matched to a gene: 14. CDR3 length equals 15 residues. CDR1 SNHLY and CDR2 FYNNEI come from the germline V gene. The CDR3 loop is CASSGRTGLPGHLHF. The CDR3 coding sequence is TGTGCCAGCAGTGGACGGACAGGGCTACCGGGGCACCTCCACTTT.

V and J are TRBV6-5 and TRBJ1-1, with 8 bases matching TRBD1. Trimming at V came to 6 bases and at J to 5 bases, leaving 2 bases not matched to a gene. Germline V CDR1 and CDR2: MNHEY, SVGAGI. CDR3 length equals 12 residues. In DNA form, the CDR3 reads TGTGCCAGCAGAGACAGGGGTACTGAAGCTTTCTTT. Residues: CASRDRGTEAFF.

The chain has TRBV27 and TRBJ2-7, with D possibly TRBD1 on 6 matching bases. Trimming stripped 6 bases from V and 0 bases from J, with 12 bases between. The germline V gene has CDR1 MNHEY and CDR2 SMNVEV (reference sequence). This CDR3 is 14 amino acids long. As DNA, the CDR3 is TGTGCCAGCAGCCCGGGACACCCCTCCTACGAGCAGTACTTC. Its protein product is CASSPGHPSYEQYF.

The gene calls are TRBV2 and TRBJ1-5, with D tentatively TRBD1 (5 bases). CDR1 and CDR2 (germline): SNHLY, FYNNEI. The ends were cut back, 4 bases at V and 0 bases at J, with 10 bases in the middle. The CDR3 consists of 15 residues. The DNA for the CDR3 is TGTGCCAGCAGTGGGGGGGGGACTAGCAATCAGCCCCAGCATTTT. As protein: CASSGGGTSNQPQHF.

The chain couples TRBV4-3 to TRBJ2-2; TRBD1 might be the D (6 bases). V lost 4 bases, J lost 6 bases, and 21 bases lay in between. CDR3 length equals 17 residues. CDR1 is LGHNA and CDR2 is YSLEER in the germline V gene. CDR3 sequence reads: CASSLTTFPQGAGELFF. The CDR3 nucleotides are TGCGCCAGCAGCCTCACGACGTTTCCACAGGGTGCCGGGGAGCTGTTTTTT.

V gene TRBV18 combines with J gene TRBJ2-7; 7 bases line up with TRBD1. Per the germline V gene, CDR1 is KGHSH and CDR2 is LQKENI. The CDR3 runs to 18 residues. J was trimmed by 0 bases and V by 3 bases; bases with no gene match: 14. The CDR3 DNA reads TGTGCCAGCTCACCGGGGACACAGGGGCCCACAAGCTCCTACGAGCAGTACTTC. It is translated as CASSPGTQGPTSSYEQYF.

This clone was seen a single time. V and J are TRBV24-1 and TRBJ1-4; D ambiguous. CDR3 length equals 15 residues. CDR1 and CDR2 (germline): KGHDR, SFDVKD. V lost 0 bases and J 10 bases, leaving 14 bases between the germline ends. CDR3 residues: CATSDLPPPEGKLFF. The CDR3 bases are TGTGCCACCAGTGATTTGCCCCCGCCGGAGGGAAAACTGTTTTTT.

The chain uses TRBV7-3 and TRBJ2-2, with D uncertain. There are 15 residues in the CDR3. Germline CDR1 and CDR2: SGHTA and FQGTGA. V lost 2 bases to trimming and J lost 0 bases, with 7 bases between them. CDR3 nucleotide sequence: TGTGCCAGCAGCTTATCCAGTGCGAACACCGGGGAGCTGTTTTTT. Translating gives CASSLSSANTGELFF.

V gene TRBV6-2 or TRBV6-3 combines with J gene TRBJ1-4, with 7 bases identical to TRBD1. The CDR3 is made up of 15 amino acids. V lost 6 bases to trimming and J lost 4 bases; unmatched junction nucleotides: 8. From germline, CDR1 is MNHEY and CDR2 SVGEGT. The CDR3 here is CASRYGGQNNEKLFF. The CDR3 region has the DNA TGTGCCAGCAGATACGGGGGACAGAATAATGAAAAACTGTTTTTT.

The J gene is TRBJ2-5, the V gene TRBV7-2; 15 positions match TRBD2. The V gene's germline CDR1 is SGHTA and CDR2 FQGNSA. The CDR3 sequence is 19 residues long. V was clipped by 5 bases and J by 5 bases; unmatched bases: 15. The CDR3 DNA reads as TGTGCCAGCAGCACGACCCAACCGGGACTAGCGGGGGGTTTGGAGACCCAGTACTTC. It encodes CASSTTQPGLAGGLETQYF.